These 5 T cell receptor beta chains share one sample of origin, sequenced in a study of T-cell memory formation after mild COVID-19. TCRdb re-called the 5' RACE reads through MiXCR, storing one row per CDR3 protein. The table lists around 140,000 distinct CDR3 sequences, 15% to 20% of them singletons, with approximately 2% in the top ten. The sequenced material came from PBMCs or a T cell subset sorted from them (not recorded which). The source of these receptors is an adult woman who had mild COVID-19 (a few samples of this study predate the infection). Cell type and time point are not known.

This clonotype was observed a handful of times. This sequence joins TRBV6-5 and TRBJ1-2; no definite D call. Between the trimmed V and J ends, which lost 10 bases and 0 bases, there was a span of 6 bases. Germline assignment: CDR1 MNHEY and CDR2 SVGAGI. This CDR3 has 11 residues. CDR3 sequence reads: CATWSNYGYTF. In nucleotides, the CDR3 is TGTGCCACCTGGTCTAACTATGGCTACACCTTC.

This chain links TRBV18 with TRBJ2-5; 8 nucleotides match TRBD1. V gave up 0 bases and J gave up 5 bases; unmatched junction bases: 5. CDR1 and CDR2 from the germline V gene are KGHSH and LQKENI. The CDR3 covers 15 residues. This CDR3 is CASSPPGQVGETQYF. The CDR3 coding sequence is TGTGCCAGCTCACCACCGGGACAGGTGGGGGAGACCCAGTACTTC.

The chain joins TRBV7-3 to TRBJ2-3; D is possibly TRBD1 (7 bases). The germline gives CDR1 SGHTA, CDR2 FQGTGA. This CDR3 contains 16 residues. Trimming removed 5 bases at V and 2 bases at J, with 17 bases between. For the CDR3, the DNA is TGTGCCAGCAGCCCGTACAGGGGACTTAACACAGATACGCAGTATTTT. The encoded protein is CASSPYRGLNTDTQYF.

V gene TRBV6-5 combines with J gene TRBJ2-1, with D possibly being TRBD1 (5 bases). Near its end, the DNA agrees better with TRBJ2-7, so the J call may be wrong. This CDR3 spans 13 amino acids. Germline values: CDR1 MNHEY, CDR2 SVGAGI. CDR3 DNA: TGTGCCAGCAGTTATTGGGTAGGGGCCGAGCAGTACTTC. Translated: CASSYWVGAEQYF.

This clonotype has only a few counts. The J gene is TRBJ2-5, the V gene TRBV7-4, with 9 bases that match TRBD2. The trim removed 5 bases at V and 3 bases at J, leaving 4 bases unmatched. This CDR3 is 14 amino acids long. Per the germline V gene, CDR1 is SGHVT and CDR2 is SQSDAQ. The CDR3 bases are TGTGCCAGCAGCCCACCTAGCGGGGAAGAGACCCAGTACTTC. Its translation: CASSPPSGEETQYF.